The subject of this entry is one T cell receptor (beta chain). The sample originates from a study of TIL therapy for anti-PD-1-resistant metastatic lung cancer. Study background: Tumor harvest preceded PD-1/PD-L1 blockade, followed by nivolumab treatment. Tumors had a median PD-L1 proportion score of 4.5% to 7%.

The libraries were made with immunoSEQ v3. Survey-level samples got 2 million to 2.5 million read pairs; deep-level samples got roughly 4.5-6 million. Sequencing used immunoSEQ multiplex PCR; TCRdb keeps in-frame clones, though not all of them. The sample lists approximately 47,000 clones, 65% to 90% occurring once. The CDR3 runs to 15 residues. V shed 3 bases, J shed 6 bases, and the junction held 7 bases outside the gene matches. Germline CDR1 is LGHNA and CDR2 is YSLEER. Documented time point: pre-treatment sample, taken before nivolumab and TIL therapy. This TCR was recovered from a person aged 25 to 80 with non-small cell lung cancer. The sequencing here drew on blood, taken at baseline. The V gene is TRBV4-3, the J gene TRBJ2-1; 8 bases map to TRBD2. CDR3 nucleotides: TGCGCCAGCAGCCAGCTCGGGGGGGCCGGCAATGAGCAGTTCTTC. It yields the protein CASSQLGGAGNEQFF.